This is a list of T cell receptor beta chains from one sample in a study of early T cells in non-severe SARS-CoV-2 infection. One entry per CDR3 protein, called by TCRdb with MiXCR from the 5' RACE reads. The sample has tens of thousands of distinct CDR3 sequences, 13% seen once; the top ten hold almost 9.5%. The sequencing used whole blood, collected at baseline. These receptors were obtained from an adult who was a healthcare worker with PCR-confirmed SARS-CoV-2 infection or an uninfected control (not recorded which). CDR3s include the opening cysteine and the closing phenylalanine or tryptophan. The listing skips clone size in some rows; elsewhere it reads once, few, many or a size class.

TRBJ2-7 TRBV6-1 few CASSEAPGTYEQYF
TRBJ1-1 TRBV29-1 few CSLVLVNTEAFF
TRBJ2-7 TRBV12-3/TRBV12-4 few CASSRIGQIYEQYF
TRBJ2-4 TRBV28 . CASKSGALRLNIQYF
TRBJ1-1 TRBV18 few CASSPGPGTNTEAFF
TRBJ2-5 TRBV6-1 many CASSPSWTQYF
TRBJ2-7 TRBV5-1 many CASSIYSGVAGKDEQYF
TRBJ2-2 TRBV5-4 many CASSLDTGELFF
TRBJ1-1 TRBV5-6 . CASSLDDSGSEAFF
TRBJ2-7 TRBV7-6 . CASSLGTVAGEQYF
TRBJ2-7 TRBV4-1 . CASSQAPTGSYEQYF
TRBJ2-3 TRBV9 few CASSVYSGTATDTQYF
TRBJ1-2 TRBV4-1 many CASSHELQGVSYTF
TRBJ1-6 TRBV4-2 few CASSPLGEADSPLHF
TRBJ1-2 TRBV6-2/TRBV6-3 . CASTNAGGGGYYGYTF
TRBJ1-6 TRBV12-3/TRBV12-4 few CASGVSSYNSPLHF
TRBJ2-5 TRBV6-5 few CASSYDETQYF
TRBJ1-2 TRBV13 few CASSFSVGTHYGYTF
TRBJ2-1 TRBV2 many CASSVNRANEQFF
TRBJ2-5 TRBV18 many CASSPTGIQETQYF
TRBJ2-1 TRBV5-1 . CASSASTSGIYNEQFF
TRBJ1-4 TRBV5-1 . CASKGRGPTNEKLFF
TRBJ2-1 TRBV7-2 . CASSLARGGYSYNEQFF
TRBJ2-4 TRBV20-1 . CSARIAGINIQYF
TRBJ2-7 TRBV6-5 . CASTKLAGGGEQYF
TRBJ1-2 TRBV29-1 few CSVESGQGYTF
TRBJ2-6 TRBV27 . CASSSVFGANVLTF